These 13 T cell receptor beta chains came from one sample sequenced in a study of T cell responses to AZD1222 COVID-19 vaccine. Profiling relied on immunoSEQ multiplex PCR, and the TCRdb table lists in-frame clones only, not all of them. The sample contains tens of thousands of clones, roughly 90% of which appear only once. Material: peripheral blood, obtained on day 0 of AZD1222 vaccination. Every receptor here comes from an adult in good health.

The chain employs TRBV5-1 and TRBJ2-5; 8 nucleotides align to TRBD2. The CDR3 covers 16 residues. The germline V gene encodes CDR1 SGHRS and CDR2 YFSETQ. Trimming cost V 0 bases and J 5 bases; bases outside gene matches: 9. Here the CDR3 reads CASSLVGSGSYETQYF. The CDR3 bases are TGCGCCAGCAGCTTGGTCGGGAGCGGGAGTTACGAGACCCAGTACTTC.

CDR3 region: CCSPIFRDNYEQYF. For the CDR3, the DNA is TGCTGTTCTCCCATTTTCCGGGACAACTACGAGCAGTACTTC. V is TRBV29-1 and J is TRBJ2-7; tentatively, D is TRBD1 (6 bases). Per the germline V gene, CDR1 is SQVTM and CDR2 is ANQGSEA. This CDR3 comprises 14 residues.

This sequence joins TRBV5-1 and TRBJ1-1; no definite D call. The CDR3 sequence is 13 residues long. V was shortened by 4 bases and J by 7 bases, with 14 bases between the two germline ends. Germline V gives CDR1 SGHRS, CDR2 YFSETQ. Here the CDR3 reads CASSGRSGNEAFF. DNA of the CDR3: TGCGCCAGCAGCGGGCGATCGGGGAATGAAGCTTTCTTT. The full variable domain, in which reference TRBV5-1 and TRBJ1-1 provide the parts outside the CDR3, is KAGVTQTPRYLIKTRGQQVTLSCSPISGHRSVSWYQQTPGQGLQFLFEYFSETQRNKGNFPGRFSGRQFSNSRSEMNVSTLELGDSALYLCASSGRSGNEAFFGQGTRLTVV.

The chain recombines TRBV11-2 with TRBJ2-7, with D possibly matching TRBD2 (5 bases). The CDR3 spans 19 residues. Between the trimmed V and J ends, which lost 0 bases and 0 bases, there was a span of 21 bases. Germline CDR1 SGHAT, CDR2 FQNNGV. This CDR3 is CASSLDLSSSGGLSYEQYF. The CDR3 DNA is TGTGCCAGCAGCTTAGATCTAAGCTCGTCTGGAGGCCTCTCCTACGAGCAGTACTTC.

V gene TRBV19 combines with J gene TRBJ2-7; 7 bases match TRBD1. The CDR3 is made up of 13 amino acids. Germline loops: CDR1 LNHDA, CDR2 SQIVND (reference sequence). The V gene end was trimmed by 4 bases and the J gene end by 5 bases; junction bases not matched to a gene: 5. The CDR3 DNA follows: TGTGCCAGTAGTAAAACAGGGGCCCACGAGCAGTACTTC. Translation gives CASSKTGAHEQYF.

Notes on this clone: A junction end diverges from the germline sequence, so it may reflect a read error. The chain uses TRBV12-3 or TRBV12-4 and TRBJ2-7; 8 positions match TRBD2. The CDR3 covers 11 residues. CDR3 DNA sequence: TGTGCCAGCAGTTTGCAAGCGGGAGTGAGCTTC. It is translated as CASSLQAGVSF.

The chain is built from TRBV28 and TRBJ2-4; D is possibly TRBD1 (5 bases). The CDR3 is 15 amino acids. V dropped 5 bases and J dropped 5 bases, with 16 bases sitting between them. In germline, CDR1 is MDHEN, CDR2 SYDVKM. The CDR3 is CASSKFRGWENIQYF. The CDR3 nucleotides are TGTGCCAGCAGTAAATTTAGGGGCTGGGAAAACATTCAGTACTTC.

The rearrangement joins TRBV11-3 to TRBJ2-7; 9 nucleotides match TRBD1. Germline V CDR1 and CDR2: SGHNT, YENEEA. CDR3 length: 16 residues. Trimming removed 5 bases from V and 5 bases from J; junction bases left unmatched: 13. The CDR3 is CASSPPGTGNFDEQYF. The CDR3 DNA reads TGTGCCAGCAGCCCTCCCGGGACAGGGAACTTCGACGAGCAGTACTTC. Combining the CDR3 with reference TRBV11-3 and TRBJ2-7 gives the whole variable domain EAGVVQSPRYKIIEKKQPVAFWCNPISGHNTLYWYLQNLGQGPELLIRYENEEAVDDSQLPKDRFSAERLKGVDSTLKIQPAELGDSAVYLCASSPPGTGNFDEQYFGPGTRLTVT.

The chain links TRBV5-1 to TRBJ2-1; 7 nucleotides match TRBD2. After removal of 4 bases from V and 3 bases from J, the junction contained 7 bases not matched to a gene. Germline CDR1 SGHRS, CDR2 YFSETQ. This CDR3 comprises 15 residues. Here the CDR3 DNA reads TGCGCCAGCAGCCCGGGACGGGAGGACTACAATGAGCAGTTCTTC. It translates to CASSPGREDYNEQFF.

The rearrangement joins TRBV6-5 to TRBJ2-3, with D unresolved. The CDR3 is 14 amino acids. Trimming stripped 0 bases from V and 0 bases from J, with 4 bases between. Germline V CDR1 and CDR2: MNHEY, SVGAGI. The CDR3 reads CASSYSQSTDTQYF. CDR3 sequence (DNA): TGTGCCAGCAGTTACTCACAGAGCACAGATACGCAGTATTTT.

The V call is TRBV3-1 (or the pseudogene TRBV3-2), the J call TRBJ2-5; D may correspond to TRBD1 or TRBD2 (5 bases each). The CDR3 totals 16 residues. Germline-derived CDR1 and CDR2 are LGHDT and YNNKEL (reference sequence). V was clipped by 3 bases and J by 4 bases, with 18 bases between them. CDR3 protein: CASSQGGPGRPETQYF. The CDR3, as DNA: TGTGCCAGCAGCCAGGGTGGGCCGGGACGCCCAGAGACCCAGTACTTC.

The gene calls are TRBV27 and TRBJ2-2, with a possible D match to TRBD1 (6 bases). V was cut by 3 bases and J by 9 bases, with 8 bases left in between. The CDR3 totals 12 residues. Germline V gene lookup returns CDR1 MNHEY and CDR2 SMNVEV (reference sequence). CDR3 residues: CASSLTGRELFF. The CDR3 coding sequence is TGTGCCAGCAGTTTGACAGGCCGGGAGCTGTTTTTT.

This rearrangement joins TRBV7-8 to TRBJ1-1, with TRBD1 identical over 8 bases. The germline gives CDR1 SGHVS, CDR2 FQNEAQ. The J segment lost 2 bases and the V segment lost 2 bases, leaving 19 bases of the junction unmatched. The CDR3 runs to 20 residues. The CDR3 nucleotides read TGTGCCAGCAGCTTACCTCTCGGCCAGGGGGCGATGACGGCAAACACTGAAGCTTTCTTT. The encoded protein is CASSLPLGQGAMTANTEAFF.